These T cell receptor beta chains were read from a single sample in a study of CD8 T cells in ankylosing spondylitis. A single record per CDR3 protein comes from TCRdb applying MiXCR to the 5' RACE reads. This sample yields around 890,000 distinct CDR3 sequences, of which 12% are seen a single time; 0.51% belongs to the top ten. Material: blood, either unsorted or a sorted T cell fraction (not recorded which). These receptors all come from a male donor with ankylosing spondylitis. Both conserved end residues are part of each CDR3. A D gene is named only where the DNA matches it firmly. The size field is filled for only some rows; it gives once, few, many or a size class.

clone size,D gene,J gene,V gene,CDR3 DNA,CDR3 protein
many,NA,TRBJ2-1,TRBV7-2,TGTGCCAGCAGCCCTGGGACTTACGAGTTCTTC,CASSPGTYEFF
few,NA,TRBJ1-5,TRBV12-3/TRBV12-4,TGTGCCAGCAGTATTGACAGCCCCAGGGACCAGCATTTT,CASSIDSPRDQHF
few,NA,TRBJ2-2,TRBV7-2,TGTGCCAGCAGCACCCGGAGGACCCAGAACACCGGGGAGCTGTTTTTT,CASSTRRTQNTGELFF
NA,TRBD2,TRBJ2-3,TRBV7-6,TGTGCCAGCAGCTTACGAGGACTAGCGTTAGATACGCAGTATTTT,CASSLRGLALDTQYF
NA,NA,TRBJ1-6,TRBV20-1,TGCAGTGCTAGAGACCGGACCGATTATTCACCCCTCCACTTT,CSARDRTDYSPLHF
NA,TRBD1,TRBJ2-2,TRBV6-1,TGTGCCAGCAGAGATACAGGGGATGGCGGGGAGCTGTTTTTT,CASRDTGDGGELFF
few,NA,TRBJ2-1,TRBV5-1,TGCGCCAGCAGGGCGGGCTACAATGAGCAGTTCTTC,CASRAGYNEQFF
NA,TRBD1,TRBJ1-5,TRBV20-1,TGCAGTGCCCGGACAGGCTACAATCAGCCCCAGCATTTT,CSARTGYNQPQHF
NA,TRBD2,TRBJ2-1,TRBV28,TGTGCCAGCAGTCCCGGACTAGCGGGATTGATTGGTGAGCAGTTCTTC,CASSPGLAGLIGEQFF
NA,NA,TRBJ1-2,TRBV6-5,TGTGCCAGCAGTATCACTGGATATGGCTACACCTTC,CASSITGYGYTF
many,NA,TRBJ2-3,TRBV7-2,TGTGCCAGCAGCCCTGGAGCGTCGGAAAACACAGATACGCAGTATTTT,CASSPGASENTDTQYF
NA,NA,TRBJ2-4,TRBV12-3/TRBV12-4,TGTGCCAGCAGTTCTACCGTCTTGTTTCGGGGGTCCGAAAACATTCAGTACTTC,CASSSTVLFRGSENIQYF
few,NA,TRBJ2-7,TRBV20-1,TGCAGTGCTAGAGGGAGTTGGTACGAGCAGTACTTC,CSARGSWYEQYF
NA,TRBD1,TRBJ1-2,TRBV5-1,TGCGCCAGCAGGCCAACAGGGGTAAATGGGGAGAGGCTACTTTTCGGCTACACCTTC,CASRPTGVNGERLLFGYTF
NA,NA,TRBJ2-3,TRBV15,TGTGCCACCAGCAGAGATCCACTCAACACAGATACGCAGTATTTT,CATSRDPLNTDTQYF
few,NA,TRBJ1-3,TRBV7-2,TGTGCCAGCAGCTTAGCGCCCTGGGGAAACACCATATATTTT,CASSLAPWGNTIYF
NA,TRBD1,TRBJ2-5,TRBV7-7,TGTGCTAGCAGTAACTCAGGGGGAGAGACCCAGTACTTC,CASSNSGGETQYF
few,NA,TRBJ2-7,TRBV10-3,TGTGCCATCAGTGTGGGTGTCGAGCAGTACTTC,CAISVGVEQYF